Listed here is a single T cell receptor (beta chain). This CDR3 is built from 15 residues. Germline CDR1 and CDR2: SGHVS and FNYEAQ. V was pared by 3 bases and J by 8 bases, with 11 bases of the junction left unmatched. The record originates from a study of T cell responses to AZD1222 COVID-19 vaccine. Here immunoSEQ multiplex PCR was the method, and the copy in TCRdb shows in-frame clones only, minus some. The sample comprises fewer than 120,000 clones, 94% of which are singletons, and 2.5% to 3.5% rests with the top ten. The source was peripheral blood, collected 28 days after the second AZD1222 dose. The chain carries TRBV7-6 and TRBJ2-3; 7 bases fit TRBD2. This TCR was recovered from an adult who received the AZD1222 COVID-19 vaccine. CDR3 sequence: CASSFSGGSTGTQYF. CDR3 bases: TGTGCCAGCAGCTTCTCTGGCGGGAGTACTGGTACGCAGTATTTT.